The 17 T cell receptor beta chains listed next were all sequenced from one sample in a study of T-cell reconstitution after alpha-beta-depleted transplantation in children. A TCRbeta library incorporating unique molecular identifiers was prepared. TCRdb itself ran the PCR reads through MiXCR, one entry per CDR3 protein. The sample yields 900,000 or so distinct CDR3 sequences, roughly 15% seen once. The sequences come from PBMCs, mostly from graft donor cells, collected 360 days after TCRalphabeta/CD19-depleted stem cell transplant. These TCRs come from a male patient between 10 and 17 years old who had a stem cell transplant for acute lymphoblastic leukemia, so the T cells may come from the graft donor.

This clonotype was counted ten times or more. The chain employs TRBV13 and TRBJ2-7; a weak D match, TRBD2 (5 bases). The germline V gene encodes CDR1 PRHDT and CDR2 FYEKMQ (reference sequence). CDR3 size: 15 residues. V was pared by 0 bases and J by 5 bases, with 14 bases between. Written as DNA, the CDR3 is TGTGCCAGCAGCTTAGGAGGACTCTCTATGGACGAGCAGTACTTC. This translates into CASSLGGLSMDEQYF.

Only a few counts were recorded for this clonotype. The chain carries TRBV5-1 and TRBJ2-3; D unclear. The V and J ends lost 0 bases and 1 base respectively, with 12 bases between them. There are 16 residues in the CDR3. From germline, CDR1 is SGHRS and CDR2 YFSETQ. The CDR3 reads CASSLESGYGTDTQYF. The CDR3 DNA follows: TGCGCCAGCAGCTTGGAGTCTGGATACGGCACAGATACGCAGTATTTT.

This chain connects TRBV4-1 to TRBJ2-2, with D unresolved. The V gene's germline CDR1 is MGHRA and CDR2 YSYEKL. The ends were cut back, 4 bases at V and 4 bases at J, with 10 bases in the middle. CDR3 size: 14 residues. This CDR3 reads CASSLGLPTGELFF. The CDR3 bases are TGCGCCAGCAGCCTGGGTTTACCCACCGGGGAGCTGTTTTTT.

This clonotype came up a few times. The chain combines TRBV12-3 or TRBV12-4 with TRBJ2-1, with 12 bases identical to TRBD2. The CDR3 has 19 residues. V shed 7 bases and J 6 bases; nucleotides not matched to a gene: 19. CDR3 nucleotides: TGTGCCAGCATCCAACAGACTAGCGGGAGTAGAGGCTTGGTCAATGAGCAGTTCTTC. Its translation: CASIQQTSGSRGLVNEQFF.

In this sample, this clonotype turned up many times. V gene TRBV4-1 combines with J gene TRBJ2-7; a possible D gene is TRBD2 (5 bases). V shed 5 bases and J shed 2 bases, with 16 bases lying between them. The CDR3 runs 15 residues. Germline assignment: CDR1 MGHRA and CDR2 YSYEKL. CDR3 in amino acids: CASSEGLGIPYEQYF. DNA of the CDR3: TGCGCCAGCAGCGAGGGTTTGGGGATCCCCTACGAGCAGTACTTC.

J is TRBJ2-3 and V is TRBV7-2; 10 bases fit TRBD2. This CDR3 is built from 16 residues. Germline V CDR1 and CDR2: SGHTA, FQGNSA. The V gene end was trimmed by 1 base and the J gene end by 5 bases; junction bases not matched to a gene: 6. The CDR3 bases are TGTGCCAGCAGCTTAGTGCCAGCGGGAGGGCAAGATACGCAGTATTTT. It encodes CASSLVPAGGQDTQYF.

The chain couples TRBV5-1 to TRBJ2-7, with D perhaps TRBD2 (6 bases). This CDR3 has 16 residues. V was clipped by 5 bases and J by 0 bases, with 18 bases between them. The germline gives CDR1 SGHRS, CDR2 YFSETQ. DNA for the CDR3: TGCGCCAGCAGACACGAACCCGGGACTCCCTCCTACGAGCAGTACTTC. Residues: CASRHEPGTPSYEQYF. Full variable domain (outside the CDR3, taken from reference TRBV5-1 and TRBJ2-7): KAGVTQTPRYLIKTRGQQVTLSCSPISGHRSVSWYQQTPGQGLQFLFEYFSETQRNKGNFPGRFSGRQFSNSRSEMNVSTLELGDSALYLCASRHEPGTPSYEQYFGPGTRLTVT.

This chain connects TRBV7-6 to TRBJ2-7; 12 positions agree with TRBD2. Germline values: CDR1 SGHVS, CDR2 FNYEAQ. Unmatched junction bases numbered 2, after V lost 2 bases and J lost 3 bases. CDR3 length: 15 amino acids. The CDR3 region is CASSLWTSGNYEQYF. The CDR3 DNA follows: TGTGCCAGCAGCTTATGGACTAGCGGGAACTACGAGCAGTACTTC.

This chain uses TRBV20-1 with TRBJ1-5, with a possible D match to TRBD1 (5 bases). The germline V and J ends were trimmed by 5 bases and 1 base, with 12 bases remaining between them. This CDR3 has 14 amino acids. From germline, CDR1 is DFQATT and CDR2 SNEGSKA (reference sequence). CDR3 nucleotide sequence: TGCAGTGCTGAGCGGCGGGGGAGCAATCAGCCCCAGCATTTT. Translating it yields CSAERRGSNQPQHF.

The V gene is TRBV24-1, the J gene TRBJ2-4; D possibly corresponds to TRBD1 (6 bases). The length of the CDR3 is 13 residues. V lost 4 bases to trimming and J lost 9 bases, with 12 bases between them. Germline V gives CDR1 KGHDR, CDR2 SFDVKD. This CDR3 is CATSEGASSIQYF. The CDR3 region has the DNA TGTGCCACCAGTGAGGGGGCGAGTTCCATTCAGTACTTC.

The rearrangement links TRBV27 to TRBJ2-3; TRBD2 agrees at 7 bases. The CDR3 runs 19 residues. Looked up from germline, CDR1 is MNHEY and CDR2 is SMNVEV (reference sequence). The V and J ends lost 3 bases and 1 base, in that order; junction bases with no gene match: 16. The CDR3 loop is CASSLTAGVWGLRTDTQYF. DNA for the CDR3: TGTGCCAGCAGTTTGACGGCGGGGGTCTGGGGTCTCCGCACAGATACGCAGTATTTT.

This clonotype has just a few counts. The chain has TRBV2 and TRBJ2-7, with 10 positions matching TRBD2. The CDR3 runs 14 residues. The ends lost 7 bases at V and 6 bases at J; junction bases unmatched: 9. CDR1 and CDR2 (germline): SNHLY, FYNNEI. The CDR3, as DNA: TGTGCCAGCAAGCGGGAGGGCCGCCGGGGCGAGCAGTACTTC. Amino acids: CASKREGRRGEQYF. The whole variable domain, filled in from reference TRBV2 and TRBJ2-7, reads EPEVTQTPSHQVTQMGQEVILRCVPISNHLYFYWYRQILGQKVEFLVSFYNNEISEKSEIFDDQFSVERPDGSNFTLKIRSTKLEDSAMYFCASKREGRRGEQYFGPGTRLTVT.

This clonotype was seen a handful of times. The rearrangement joins TRBV20-1 to TRBJ1-5; 7 nucleotides line up with TRBD1. This CDR3 region has 18 residues. Trimming took 0 bases from V and 0 from J; bases not matched to a gene: 11. Germline V gene lookup returns CDR1 DFQATT and CDR2 SNEGSKA (reference sequence). The DNA of the CDR3 is TGCAGTGCTAGAGATCCGGCAGGGGGGGGACTTAGCAATCAGCCCCAGCATTTT. Translation gives CSARDPAGGGLSNQPQHF.

The chain recombines TRBV5-1 with TRBJ1-1; the D is unclear. Looked up from germline, CDR1 is SGHRS and CDR2 is YFSETQ. The V end was cut by 4 bases, the J end by 1 base, with 11 bases between. The CDR3 runs to 14 residues. Here the CDR3 reads CASSAAGENTEAFF. Written as DNA, the CDR3 is TGCGCCAGCAGCGCAGCCGGAGAGAACACTGAAGCTTTCTTT.

This clonotype came up a few times. This chain joins TRBV20-1 and TRBJ2-1; 11 bases agree with TRBD2. Germline CDR1 DFQATT, CDR2 SNEGSKA (reference sequence). This CDR3 is built from 15 residues. This CDR3 is CSPSSSGRRYNEQFF. Here the CDR3 DNA reads TGCAGCCCGTCTTCTAGCGGGAGGAGGTACAATGAGCAGTTCTTC.

The V and J genes are TRBV24-1 and TRBJ2-1, with 10 bases that match TRBD2. V trimming: 9 bases; J trimming: 4 bases; junction bases outside the gene matches: 5. CDR3 length: 14 residues. Germline CDR1 KGHDR, CDR2 SFDVKD. The CDR3 nucleotides are TGTGCCACCTCTAGCGGGAGCACTTACAATGAGCAGTTCTTC. It specifies CATSSGSTYNEQFF.

The rearrangement links TRBV12-3 or TRBV12-4 to TRBJ2-1; D gene ambiguous. The CDR3 runs to 12 residues. V was pared by 7 bases and J by 4 bases, with 8 bases between. CDR3 DNA sequence: TGTGCCAGCAATCTCCCATACAATGAGCAGTTCTTC. Translating it yields CASNLPYNEQFF.